Following are 24 T cell receptor beta chains from one sample sequenced in a study of T cell responses to AZD1222 COVID-19 vaccine. The table came from immunoSEQ multiplex PCR; TCRdb's copy has only in-frame clones and leaves some out. The sample lists some 140,000 clones, over 85% occurring once. The sequencing used peripheral blood, collected on day 0 of AZD1222 vaccination. The source is an adult in good health.

The chain uses TRBV9 and TRBJ2-1; 7 bases map to TRBD1. Germline loops: CDR1 SGDLS, CDR2 YYNGEE. V gave up 0 bases and J gave up 10 bases; unmatched junction bases: 13. CDR3 length: 16 amino acids. In DNA form, the CDR3 reads TGTGCCAGCAGCGTAGCAGGGGGACCCTCCCTGATGGAGCAGTTCTTC. Translation: CASSVAGGPSLMEQFF.

J is TRBJ2-3 and V is TRBV19; TRBD1 might be the D (6 bases). CDR1 and CDR2 (germline): LNHDA, SQIVND (reference sequence). The CDR3 is 15 amino acids. Trimming cost V 3 bases and J 0 bases, with 10 bases left between them. The CDR3 DNA reads TGTGCCAGTAGTATTAGGGACACCAGCACAGATACGCAGTATTTT. Residues: CASSIRDTSTDTQYF.

This clone was detected once. The chain employs TRBV28 and TRBJ1-2; perhaps TRBD1 as D (6 bases). CDR3 size: 13 residues. Germline CDR1 and CDR2: MDHEN and SYDVKM. Trimming shortened V by 5 bases and J by 3 bases, and 10 bases separated the two germline ends. The CDR3: CASSQRTDYGYTF. In DNA, the CDR3 is TGTGCCAGCAGTCAACGGACAGACTATGGCTACACCTTC.

This chain connects TRBV4-1 to TRBJ1-4, with D uncertain. There are 16 residues in the CDR3. In germline, CDR1 is MGHRA, CDR2 YSYEKL. Trimming pared 0 bases from V and 8 bases from J, leaving 16 bases between. The CDR3 bases are TGCGCCAGCAGCCAAGAAGGAGGGCGGGTGCGGGAAAAACTGTTTTTT. Translated, it gives CASSQEGGRVREKLFF.

The chain combines TRBV5-1 with TRBJ2-1; 14 bases align to TRBD2. This CDR3 is 16 amino acids long. The V gene end was trimmed by 3 bases and the J gene end by 8 bases; junction bases not matched to a gene: 7. The germline V gene encodes CDR1 SGHRS and CDR2 YFSETQ. The CDR3 sequence is CASSSDPTSGGDEQFF. Here the CDR3 DNA reads TGCGCCAGCAGCTCCGACCCGACTAGCGGGGGGGATGAGCAGTTCTTC.

The rearrangement links TRBV12-3 or TRBV12-4 to TRBJ1-1; D gene unclear. V was trimmed by 6 bases and J by 1 base, leaving 3 bases between them. The CDR3 is 11 amino acids. The CDR3 nucleotides read TGTGCCAGCAGAACGAACACTGAAGCTTTCTTT. Protein sequence: CASRTNTEAFF.

This clone appeared a single time. The rearrangement joins TRBV6-4 to TRBJ1-1; 9 nucleotides align to TRBD1. Unmatched junction bases numbered 10, after V lost 10 bases and J lost 1 base. The CDR3 extends over 15 amino acids. Per the germline V gene, CDR1 is MRHNA and CDR2 is SNTAGT. The CDR3 reads CATPILDRGNTEAFF. The CDR3, as DNA: TGTGCCACTCCGATCTTGGACAGGGGGAACACTGAAGCTTTCTTT.

The rearrangement joins TRBV7-9 to TRBJ1-4; D uncertain. V was shortened by 5 bases and J by 8 bases, with 15 bases between the two germline ends. CDR1 is SEHNR and CDR2 is FQNEAQ in the germline V gene (reference sequence). The CDR3 length is 14 residues. The DNA for the CDR3 is TGTGCCAGCAGCCCGCGTACGGGAGGCGAAAAACTGTTTTTT. The encoded protein is CASSPRTGGEKLFF.

The chain couples TRBV6-2 or TRBV6-3 to TRBJ1-1, with a weak D call TRBD1 (6 bases). The ends were cut back, 0 bases at V and 12 bases at J, with 11 bases in the middle. This CDR3 has 12 amino acids. Germline assignment: CDR1 MNHEY and CDR2 SVGEGT. The CDR3 spells CASSYSNRATFF. The DNA for the CDR3 is TGTGCCAGCAGTTACTCGAACAGGGCAACTTTCTTT.

The chain has TRBV9 and TRBJ2-1, with TRBD1 as a possible D gene (5 bases). Germline assignment: CDR1 SGDLS and CDR2 YYNGEE. Deletions cut 3 bases from V and 7 bases from J, with 11 bases between. This CDR3 spans 13 amino acids. Written as DNA, the CDR3 is TGTGCCAGCAGCGCCTCAAAGGGGAATGAGCAGTTCTTC. Translation gives CASSASKGNEQFF. The full variable domain, in which reference TRBV9 and TRBJ2-1 provide the parts outside the CDR3, is DSGVTQTPKHLITATGQRVTLRCSPRSGDLSVYWYQQSLDQGLQFLIQYYNGEERAKGNILERFSAQQFPDLHSELNLSSLELGDSALYFCASSASKGNEQFFGPGTRLTVL.

V usage is TRBV28 and J usage is TRBJ2-1; TRBD2 is a possible D gene (7 bases). Trimming cost V 11 bases and J 6 bases, with 14 bases left between them. Germline CDR1 is MDHEN and CDR2 is SYDVKM. The length of the CDR3 is 12 residues. This CDR3 is CALGGAGNEQFF. CDR3 sequence (DNA): TGTGCCCTTGGGGGGGCCGGCAATGAGCAGTTCTTC.

This clone has only one observation. The V call is TRBV28, the J call TRBJ1-4; no firm D call. V was pared by 5 bases and J by 8 bases, with 18 bases between. The CDR3 has 15 amino acids. CDR1 is MDHEN and CDR2 is SYDVKM in the germline V gene. This CDR3 reads CASSPPREVGEKLFF. The CDR3 DNA reads TGTGCCAGCAGTCCCCCGCGAGAGGTTGGCGAAAAACTGTTTTTT.

The chain uses TRBV3-1 (or the pseudogene TRBV3-2) and TRBJ2-5; D is unresolved. CDR3 size: 15 residues. Per the germline V gene, CDR1 is LGHDT and CDR2 is YNNKEL (reference sequence). V lost 0 bases to trimming and J lost 1 base, with 9 bases between them. The CDR3 region has the DNA TGTGCCAGCAGCCAAGATGTTATACCCCAAGAGACCCAGTACTTC. It encodes CASSQDVIPQETQYF.

This sequence joins TRBV7-2 and TRBJ1-1; D gene unclear. The V end lost 2 bases, the J end lost 5 bases, and 18 bases lay between the germline ends. This CDR3 region has 16 residues. Germline assignment: CDR1 SGHTA and CDR2 FQGNSA. CDR3 DNA sequence: TGTGCCAGCAGCTTATTTTCCTCCTCCCAAGGAACTGAAGCTTTCTTT. This sequence encodes CASSLFSSSQGTEAFF. The full variable domain, rest sourced from reference TRBV7-2 and TRBJ1-1, is GAGVSQSPSNKVTEKGKDVELRCDPISGHTALYWYRQSLGQGLEFLIYFQGNSAPDKSGLPSDRFSAERTGGSVSTLTIQRTQQEDSAVYLCASSLFSSSQGTEAFFGQGTRLTVV.

V and J are TRBV5-1 and TRBJ2-7; 7 positions match TRBD2. CDR3 length: 14 amino acids. CDR1 and CDR2 from the germline V gene are SGHRS and YFSETQ. Trimming at V came to 0 bases and at J to 5 bases, leaving 5 bases not matched to a gene. CDR3 nucleotides: TGCGCCAGCAGCTTGGCTCGCGGGACTAACGAGCAGTACTTC. Its protein is CASSLARGTNEQYF.

V is TRBV28 and J is TRBJ2-3, with D hard to call. This CDR3 region has 13 residues. Germline lookup yields CDR1 MDHEN and CDR2 SYDVKM. CDR3 sequence: CGAISTATDTQYF. The CDR3 region has the DNA TGTGGGGCCATATCAACTGCCACAGATACGCAGTATTTT.

The chain uses TRBV5-6 and TRBJ1-1; D is unresolved. V was cut by 3 bases and J by 6 bases, with 24 bases left in between. This CDR3 comprises 17 residues. CDR1 is SGHDT and CDR2 is YYEEEE in the germline V gene. The CDR3 region is CASSSAKVTSSISEAFF. DNA for the CDR3: TGTGCCAGCAGCTCCGCGAAGGTAACTTCCTCAATTTCTGAAGCTTTCTTT.

This chain links TRBV25-1 with TRBJ1-6; 10 bases align to TRBD1. CDR3 length: 15 amino acids. Trimming took 4 bases from V and 9 from J; bases not matched to a gene: 6. Germline CDR1 and CDR2: MGHDK and SYGVNS. The CDR3 loop reads CASSARTGGGSPLHF. In nucleotides, the CDR3 is TGTGCCAGCAGTGCCAGGACAGGGGGGGGTTCACCCCTCCACTTT. Filled out from reference TRBV25-1 and TRBJ1-6, the complete variable domain reads EADIYQTPRYLVIGTGKKITLECSQTMGHDKMYWYQQDPGMELHLIHYSYGVNSTEKGDLSSESTVSRIRTEHFPLTLESARPSHTSQYLCASSARTGGGSPLHFGNGTRLTVT.

The V gene is TRBV7-3, the J gene TRBJ1-1; D is unresolved. V dropped 2 bases and J dropped 1 base, with 11 bases sitting between them. Germline-derived CDR1 and CDR2 are SGHTA and FQGTGA. The CDR3 length is 15 residues. In nucleotides, the CDR3 is TGTGCCAGCAGCTTAGGTGGTGTTGGGAACACTGAAGCTTTCTTT. Translated, it gives CASSLGGVGNTEAFF.

This clone was seen just once. The rearrangement links TRBV27 to TRBJ1-1; D remains unclear. Between the trimmed V and J ends, which lost 5 bases and 7 bases, there was a span of 14 bases. This CDR3 contains 13 residues. Looked up from germline, CDR1 is MNHEY and CDR2 is SMNVEV (reference sequence). Written as DNA, the CDR3 is TGTGCCAGCAGTCCGGGTCTTTCGGTTGAAGCTTTCTTT. Amino acids: CASSPGLSVEAFF.

The chain joins TRBV30 to TRBJ2-1; 10 bases align to TRBD1. This CDR3 spans 14 amino acids. Germline assignment: CDR1 GTSNPN and CDR2 SVGIG (reference sequence). With V trimmed by 5 bases and J by 4 bases, 5 bases remained unmatched. CDR3 residues: CAWGAGQGYNEQFF. CDR3 coding DNA: TGTGCCTGGGGGGCGGGACAGGGGTACAATGAGCAGTTCTTC.

The chain combines TRBV6-5 with TRBJ1-5; TRBD1 matches 7 bases. The CDR3 consists of 15 residues. V shed 0 bases, J shed 7 bases, and the junction held 6 bases outside the gene matches. Per germline, CDR1 MNHEY and CDR2 SVGAGI. CDR3 amino acids: CASSYSQGVGQPQHF. The CDR3, as DNA: TGTGCCAGCAGTTACTCCCAGGGGGTGGGGCAGCCCCAGCATTTT.

This clone was observed a handful of times. The gene calls are TRBV7-6 and TRBJ2-1; D is uncertain. The CDR3 consists of 13 residues. CDR1 is SGHVS, CDR2 FNYEAQ, per germline. The germline V and J ends were trimmed by 1 base and 7 bases, with 8 bases remaining between them. This CDR3 reads CASSLGQANEQFF. CDR3 sequence (DNA): TGTGCCAGCAGCTTAGGACAAGCGAATGAGCAGTTCTTC.

The genes are TRBV28 and TRBJ2-5; D might be TRBD1 (6 bases). The CDR3 spans 17 residues. Per the germline V gene, CDR1 is MDHEN and CDR2 is SYDVKM. Trimming removed 4 bases at V and 2 bases at J, with 20 bases between. CDR3 nucleotides: TGTGCCAGCAGTTCCCAAACAGGGATGCATGGGCAAGAGACCCAGTACTTC. It codes for CASSSQTGMHGQETQYF.